This is a list of T cell receptor beta chains from one sample in a study of blood T cells in healthy people across ages. TCRdb fed the 5' RACE reads into MiXCR, producing one record per CDR3 protein. Here the sample spans about 540,000 distinct CDR3 sequences, approximately 25% being singletons. A further study also used this sample, focusing on T cells of mothers and their children.

Sequencing was performed on blood. The receptors come from a boy aged 5-17 years in good health. CDR3s include the opening cysteine and the closing phenylalanine or tryptophan. The D gene is left open where the match is weak. Rows give clone size only sometimes, using once, few, many, or a class for an expanded clone.

D,J,V,length,size,CDR3,DNA
TRBD2,TRBJ2-5,TRBV7-9,15,many,CASSLAGGVQETQYF,TGTGCCAGCAGCCTCGCCGGGGGGGTCCAAGAGACCCAGTACTTC
-,TRBJ2-2,TRBV19,15,-,CASHAFQAGTGELFF,TGTGCCAGCCACGCGTTCCAGGCGGGCACCGGGGAGCTGTTTTTT
TRBD2,TRBJ2-7,TRBV14,14,-,CASSQDLGRGGQYF,TGTGCCAGCAGCCAAGATCTCGGGAGGGGTGGGCAGTACTTC
-,TRBJ2-5,TRBV6-1,14,few,CASRKPQGGETQYF,TGTGCCAGCAGAAAACCCCAGGGCGGAGAGACCCAGTACTTC
-,TRBJ2-4,TRBV27,16,-,CASSTRERAVRNIQYF,TGTGCCAGCAGTACACGCGAGCGGGCCGTCCGGAACATTCAGTACTTC
TRBD1,TRBJ2-1,TRBV29-1,16,-,CSVEDRDRSSYNEQFF,TGCAGCGTTGAAGATCGGGACAGGAGCTCCTACAATGAGCAGTTCTTC
-,TRBJ2-7,TRBV5-1,13,-,CASSLEGRAEQYF,TGCGCCAGCAGCTTGGAGGGCAGGGCCGAGCAGTACTTC
-,TRBJ2-7,TRBV7-6,13,few,CASSIQENYEQYF,TGTGCCAGCAGCATACAGGAAAACTACGAGCAGTACTTC
-,TRBJ2-1,TRBV5-1,15,few,CASSLADGAGDEQFF,TGCGCCAGCAGCTTGGCCGATGGGGCGGGCGATGAGCAGTTCTTC
TRBD2,TRBJ2-2,TRBV2,15,-,CASSEARGDVGELFF,TGTGCCAGCAGTGAAGCGCGGGGGGACGTCGGGGAGCTGTTTTTT
TRBD2,TRBJ2-5,TRBV6-2/TRBV6-3,15,many,CASGELLAGRETQYF,TGTGCCAGCGGAGAACTCCTAGCGGGAAGAGAGACCCAGTACTTC
TRBD2,TRBJ2-2,TRBV12-5,16,-,CASGFGTSANTGELFF,TGTGCTAGTGGTTTCGGGACTAGCGCGAACACCGGGGAGCTGTTTTTT
-,TRBJ2-7,TRBV7-9,14,-,CASSHRDFTYEQYF,TGTGCCAGCAGCCACCGGGACTTTACCTACGAGCAGTACTTC
-,TRBJ2-1,TRBV5-1,12,many,CASSLGRNEQFF,TGCGCCAGCAGCTTGGGGCGCAATGAGCAGTTCTTC
TRBD2,TRBJ2-7,TRBV28,15,few,CASRDSGRTPYEQYF,TGTGCCAGCAGAGATAGCGGGAGAACCCCCTACGAGCAGTACTTC
TRBD2,TRBJ2-1,TRBV7-3,18,-,CASSLTGTSGRGNNEQFF,TGTGCCAGCAGCTTAACCGGGACTAGCGGGAGGGGAAACAATGAGCAGTTCTTC
-,TRBJ2-7,TRBV10-3,14,-,CATSDSQRLYEQYF,TGTGCCACCAGCGACAGCCAGAGACTATACGAGCAGTACTTC
TRBD1,TRBJ2-7,TRBV5-1,15,few,CASSFDRGGDGEQYF,TGCGCCAGCAGCTTCGACAGGGGAGGAGATGGCGAGCAGTACTTC
TRBD2,TRBJ2-3,TRBV4-1,16,few,CASSQDPGLAAGTQYF,TGCGCCAGCAGCCAAGACCCGGGACTAGCGGCGGGTACGCAGTATTTT
-,TRBJ2-5,TRBV6-5,11,few,CASKIRETQYF,TGTGCCAGCAAGATACGCGAGACCCAGTACTTC
-,TRBJ2-7,TRBV5-1,12,few,CASSEGLGEQYF,TGCGCCAGCAGCGAGGGCCTTGGCGAGCAGTACTTC
-,TRBJ2-3,TRBV29-1,15,-,CSVEPVEHESFTQYF,TGCAGCGTTGAGCCCGTGGAGCACGAATCTTTTACGCAGTATTTT
TRBD2,TRBJ2-7,TRBV3-1,18,few,CASSQDVLAGGPSYEQYF,TGTGCCAGCAGCCAAGATGTCCTAGCGGGGGGACCTTCCTACGAGCAGTACTTC
TRBD1,TRBJ1-6,TRBV9,11,few,CASGQDSPLHF,TGTGCCAGCGGACAGGATTCACCCCTCCACTTT
-,TRBJ2-2,TRBV7-2,15,few,CASSPLDSNTGELFF,TGTGCCAGCAGCCCACTCGATTCCAACACCGGGGAGCTGTTTTTT
-,TRBJ1-6,TRBV3-1,14,few,CASSHLGPNSPLHF,TGTGCCAGCAGCCACTTGGGTCCCAATTCACCCCTCCACTTT
-,TRBJ1-1,TRBV4-3,14,-,CASSQGIQATEAFF,TGCGCCAGCAGCCAGGGCATCCAGGCGACCGAAGCTTTCTTT
TRBD2,TRBJ2-3,TRBV29-1,15,few,CSAGPRLAGQDTQYF,TGCAGCGCTGGGCCCCGACTAGCTGGCCAAGATACGCAGTATTTT
-,TRBJ2-1,TRBV14,13,-,CASSPSARREQFF,TGTGCCAGCAGCCCTAGCGCTCGGCGGGAGCAGTTCTTC
TRBD2,TRBJ2-1,TRBV7-9,15,-,CASSPRGSGKNEQFF,TGTGCCAGCAGCCCCCGTGGTAGCGGGAAGAATGAGCAGTTCTTC
-,TRBJ1-2,TRBV20-1,17,many,CSARTEGFLGLGYGYTF,TGCAGTGCTAGAACCGAGGGGTTTCTGGGGCTTGGCTATGGCTACACCTTC
-,TRBJ1-5,TRBV6-5,13,once,CASKRGGDQPQHF,TGTGCCTCGAAACGGGGGGGCGATCAGCCCCAGCATTTT
TRBD1,TRBJ2-5,TRBV2,14,-,CASRRQGVTETQYF,TGTGCCAGCAGAAGACAGGGCGTAACAGAGACCCAGTACTTC